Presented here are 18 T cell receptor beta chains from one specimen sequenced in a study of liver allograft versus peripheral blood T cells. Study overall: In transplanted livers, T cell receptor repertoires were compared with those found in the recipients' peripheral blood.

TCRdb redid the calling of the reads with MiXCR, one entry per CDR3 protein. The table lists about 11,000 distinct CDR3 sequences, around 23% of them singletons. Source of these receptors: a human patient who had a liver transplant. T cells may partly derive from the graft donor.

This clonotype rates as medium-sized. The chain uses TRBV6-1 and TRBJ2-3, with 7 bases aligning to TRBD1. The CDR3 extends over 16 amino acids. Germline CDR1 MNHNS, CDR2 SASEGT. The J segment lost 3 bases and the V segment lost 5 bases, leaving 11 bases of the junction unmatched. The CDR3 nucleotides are TGTGCCAGCAGTATGACGACAGGGAGCACTACAGATACGCAGTATTTT. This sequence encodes CASSMTTGSTTDTQYF.

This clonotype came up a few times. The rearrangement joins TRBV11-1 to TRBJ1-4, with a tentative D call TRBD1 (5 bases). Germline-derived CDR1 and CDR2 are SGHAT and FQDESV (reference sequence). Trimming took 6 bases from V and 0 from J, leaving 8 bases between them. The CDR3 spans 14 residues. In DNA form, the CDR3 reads TGTGCCAGCAGTTGGGACCCAACTAATGAAAAACTGTTTTTT. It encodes CASSWDPTNEKLFF.

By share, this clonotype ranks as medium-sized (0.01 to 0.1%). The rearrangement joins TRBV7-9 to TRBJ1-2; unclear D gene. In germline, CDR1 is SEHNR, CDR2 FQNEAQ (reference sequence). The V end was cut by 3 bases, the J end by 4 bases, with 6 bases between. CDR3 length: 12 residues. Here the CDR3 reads CASSLEAYGYTF. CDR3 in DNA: TGTGCCAGCAGCTTGGAAGCCTATGGCTACACCTTC.

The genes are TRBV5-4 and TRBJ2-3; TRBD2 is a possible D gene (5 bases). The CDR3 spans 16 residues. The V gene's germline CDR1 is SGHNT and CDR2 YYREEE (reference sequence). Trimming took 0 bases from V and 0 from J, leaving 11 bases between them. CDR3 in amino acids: CASSLEPGTSTDTQYF. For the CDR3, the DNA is TGTGCCAGCAGCTTGGAACCGGGAACTAGCACAGATACGCAGTATTTT. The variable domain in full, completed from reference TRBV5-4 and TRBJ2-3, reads ETGVTQSPTHLIKTRGQQVTLRCSSQSGHNTVSWYQQALGQGPQFIFQYYREEENGRGNFPPRFSGLQFPNYSSELNVNALELDDSALYLCASSLEPGTSTDTQYFGPGTRLTVL.

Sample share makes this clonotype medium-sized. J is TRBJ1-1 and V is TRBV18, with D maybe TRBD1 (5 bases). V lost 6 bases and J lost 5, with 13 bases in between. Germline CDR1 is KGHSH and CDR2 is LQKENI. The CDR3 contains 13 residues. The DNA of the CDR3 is TGTGCCAGCTCCCAGGAGGGGAAGACTGAAGCTTTCTTT. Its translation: CASSQEGKTEAFF.

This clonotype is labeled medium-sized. CDR3 region: CASSLPTLTEDYEQYF. Here the CDR3 DNA reads TGTGCCAGCAGCCTCCCAACGCTGACAGAAGACTACGAGCAGTACTTC. The chain carries TRBV5-4 and TRBJ2-7; tentative D call: TRBD1 (5 bases). V was trimmed by 4 bases and J by 3 bases, leaving 20 bases between them. Germline V CDR1 and CDR2: SGHNT, YYREEE (reference sequence). This CDR3 is 16 amino acids long.

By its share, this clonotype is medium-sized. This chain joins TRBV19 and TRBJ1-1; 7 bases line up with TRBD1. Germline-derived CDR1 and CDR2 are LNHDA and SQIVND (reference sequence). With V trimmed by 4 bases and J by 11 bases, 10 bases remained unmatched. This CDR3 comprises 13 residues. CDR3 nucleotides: TGTGCCAGTAGTACCGTCCCGACAGGGAGCGCTTTCTTT. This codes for CASSTVPTGSAFF.

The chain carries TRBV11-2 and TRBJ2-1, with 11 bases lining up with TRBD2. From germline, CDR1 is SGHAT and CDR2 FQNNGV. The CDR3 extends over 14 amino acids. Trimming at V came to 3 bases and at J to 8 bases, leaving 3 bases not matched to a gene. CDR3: CASSFTSGSHEQFF. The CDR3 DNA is TGTGCCAGCAGCTTTACTAGCGGGAGCCATGAGCAGTTCTTC.

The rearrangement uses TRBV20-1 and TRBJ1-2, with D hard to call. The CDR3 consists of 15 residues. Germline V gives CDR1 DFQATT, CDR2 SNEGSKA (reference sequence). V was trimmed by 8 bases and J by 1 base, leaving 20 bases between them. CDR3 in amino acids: CSSEPRTVINYGYTF. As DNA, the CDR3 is TGCAGTTCAGAACCCCGAACAGTGATTAACTATGGCTACACCTTC.

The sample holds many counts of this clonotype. The DNA of the CDR3 is TGTGCCAGCAGTTACTATCTGACAGGGGGACTCCACGAGCAGTACTTC. Translation: CASSYYLTGGLHEQYF. The V gene is TRBV6-5, the J gene TRBJ2-7; the match to TRBD1 covers 9 bases. CDR1 is MNHEY and CDR2 is SVGAGI in the germline V gene. V shed 1 base, J shed 5 bases, and the junction held 9 bases outside the gene matches. This CDR3 spans 16 amino acids.

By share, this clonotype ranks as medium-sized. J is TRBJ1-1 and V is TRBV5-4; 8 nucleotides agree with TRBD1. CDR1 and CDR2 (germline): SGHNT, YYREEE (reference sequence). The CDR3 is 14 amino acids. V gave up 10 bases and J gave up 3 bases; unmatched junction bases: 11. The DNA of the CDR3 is TGTGCCCAAGCAAATCAGGGGGCTGACACTGAAGCTTTCTTT. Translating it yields CAQANQGADTEAFF.

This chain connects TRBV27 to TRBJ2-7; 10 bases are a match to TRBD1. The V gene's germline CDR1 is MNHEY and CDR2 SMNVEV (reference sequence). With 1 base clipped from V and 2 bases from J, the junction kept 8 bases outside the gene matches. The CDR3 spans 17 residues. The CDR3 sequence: CASSLWGTGVGAYEQYF. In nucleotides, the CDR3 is TGTGCCAGCAGTTTATGGGGGACAGGGGTGGGAGCCTACGAGCAGTACTTC.

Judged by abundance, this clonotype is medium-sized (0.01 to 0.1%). CDR3 residues: CAWNPTLIYGYTF. Here the CDR3 DNA reads TGTGCCTGGAACCCTACCCTGATCTATGGCTACACCTTC. This chain links TRBV30 with TRBJ1-2, with D unresolved. This CDR3 comprises 13 residues. Trimming left V 4 bases short and J 4 bases short, with 13 bases between. Per germline, CDR1 GTSNPN and CDR2 SVGIG (reference sequence). The whole variable domain, filled in from reference TRBV30 and TRBJ1-2, reads SQTIHQWPATLVQPVGSPLSLECTVEGTSNPNLYWYRQAAGRGLQLLFYSVGIGQISSEVPQNLSASRPQDRQFILSSKKLLLSDSGFYLCAWNPTLIYGYTFGSGTRLTVV.

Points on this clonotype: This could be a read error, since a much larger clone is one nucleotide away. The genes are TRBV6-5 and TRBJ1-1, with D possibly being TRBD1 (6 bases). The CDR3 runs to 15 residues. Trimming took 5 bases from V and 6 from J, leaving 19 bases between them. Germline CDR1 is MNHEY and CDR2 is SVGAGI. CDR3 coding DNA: TGTGCCAGCAGTCTTTGGGCAGGGGCCGACGCTGAAGCTTTCTTT. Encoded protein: CASSLWAGADAEAFF.

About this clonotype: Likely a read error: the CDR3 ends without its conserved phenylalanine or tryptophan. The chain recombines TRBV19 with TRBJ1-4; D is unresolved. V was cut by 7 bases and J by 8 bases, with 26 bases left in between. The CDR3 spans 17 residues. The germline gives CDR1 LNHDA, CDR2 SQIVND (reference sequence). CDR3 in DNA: TGTGCCAGTAAAGGATTTGGTAGTGATGGGTACGCGGAAAAACTGTTTTAT. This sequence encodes CASKGFGSDGYAEKLFY.

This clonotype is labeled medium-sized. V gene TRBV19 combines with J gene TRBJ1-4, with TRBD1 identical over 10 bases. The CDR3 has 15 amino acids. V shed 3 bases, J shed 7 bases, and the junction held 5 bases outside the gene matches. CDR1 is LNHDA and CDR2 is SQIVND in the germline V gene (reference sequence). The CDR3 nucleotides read TGTGCCAGTAGTATGCTGGGGACAGGGGTTGAAAAACTGTTTTTT. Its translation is CASSMLGTGVEKLFF. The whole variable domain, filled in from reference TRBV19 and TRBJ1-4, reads DGGITQSPKYLFRKEGQNVTLSCEQNLNHDAMYWYRQDPGQGLRLIYYSQIVNDFQKGDIAEGYSVSREKKESFPLTVTSAQKNPTAFYLCASSMLGTGVEKLFFGSGTQLSVL.

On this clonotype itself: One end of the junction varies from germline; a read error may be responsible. CDR3 DNA: TGTGCCAGCAGTTTGGTTTACTCTGGAAACGCCATATATTTT. Amino acids: CASSLVYSGNAIYF. The gene calls are TRBV28 and TRBJ1-3; no firm D call. The CDR3 is 14 amino acids. CDR1 MDHEN and CDR2 SYDVKM come from the germline V gene.

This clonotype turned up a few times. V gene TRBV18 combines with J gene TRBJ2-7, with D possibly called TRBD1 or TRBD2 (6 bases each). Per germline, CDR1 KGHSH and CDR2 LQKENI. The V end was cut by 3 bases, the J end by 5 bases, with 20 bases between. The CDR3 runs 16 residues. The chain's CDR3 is CASSPLGGLMKDEQYF. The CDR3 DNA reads TGTGCCAGCTCACCGTTGGGGGGCCTGATGAAAGACGAGCAGTACTTC.